This T cell receptor (beta chain) derives from a study of control samples from healthy donors and cancer patients. The method was immunoSEQ multiplex PCR; TCRdb's version includes in-frame clones alone and lacks a portion of them. The sample has approximately 130,000 clones, about 90% seen once. Germline V gene sequence: CDR1 SGHRS, CDR2 YFSETQ. There are 14 residues in the CDR3. Trimming removed 0 bases from V and 4 bases from J, with 10 bases in between. In its sample, this clone was seen once. The source material was blood. This TCR derives from a man aged 45-65 years in good health. The chain employs TRBV5-1 and TRBJ1-2, with D possibly being TRBD1 (6 bases). The CDR3: CASSLEQGVYGYTF. CDR3 nucleotide sequence: TGCGCCAGCAGCTTGGAACAGGGTGTCTATGGCTACACCTTC.